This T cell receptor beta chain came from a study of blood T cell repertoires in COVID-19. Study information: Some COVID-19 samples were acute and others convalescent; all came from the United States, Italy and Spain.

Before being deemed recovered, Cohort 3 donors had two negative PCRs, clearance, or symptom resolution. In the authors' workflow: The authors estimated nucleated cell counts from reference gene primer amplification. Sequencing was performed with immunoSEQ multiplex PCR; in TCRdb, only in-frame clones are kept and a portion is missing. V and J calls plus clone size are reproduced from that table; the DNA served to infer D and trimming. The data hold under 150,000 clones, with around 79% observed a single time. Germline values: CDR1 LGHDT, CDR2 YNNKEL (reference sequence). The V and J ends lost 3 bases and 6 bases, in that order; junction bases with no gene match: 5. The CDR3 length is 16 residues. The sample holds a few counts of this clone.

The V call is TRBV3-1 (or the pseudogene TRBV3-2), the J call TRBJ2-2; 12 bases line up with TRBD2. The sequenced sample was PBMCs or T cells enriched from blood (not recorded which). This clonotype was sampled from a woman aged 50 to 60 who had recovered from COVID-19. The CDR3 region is CASSHTSGRIAGELFF. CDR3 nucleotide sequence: TGTGCCAGCAGCCACACTAGCGGGAGGATTGCCGGGGAGCTGTTTTTT.